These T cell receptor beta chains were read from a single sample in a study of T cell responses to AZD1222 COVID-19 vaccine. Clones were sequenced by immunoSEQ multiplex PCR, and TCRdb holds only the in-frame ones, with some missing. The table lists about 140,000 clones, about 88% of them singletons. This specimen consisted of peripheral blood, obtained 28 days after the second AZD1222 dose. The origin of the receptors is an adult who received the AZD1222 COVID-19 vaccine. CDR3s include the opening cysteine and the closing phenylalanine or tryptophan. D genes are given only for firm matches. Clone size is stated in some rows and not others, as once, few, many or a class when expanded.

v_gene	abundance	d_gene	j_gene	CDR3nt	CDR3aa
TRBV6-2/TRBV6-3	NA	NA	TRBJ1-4	TGTGCCAGCAGTGCCAGCAATCAACTGTTTTTT	CASSASNQLFF
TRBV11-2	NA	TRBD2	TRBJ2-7	TGTGCCAGCAGCGCGGCCGGGACTAGGCACTACGAGCAGTACTTC	CASSAAGTRHYEQYF
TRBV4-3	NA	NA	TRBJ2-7	TGCGCCAGCAGCCAAGTCTGGGATAACTACGAGCAGTACTTC	CASSQVWDNYEQYF
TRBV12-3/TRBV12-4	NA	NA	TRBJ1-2	TGTGCCAGCAGTCCCAGCTATGGCTACACCTTC	CASSPSYGYTF
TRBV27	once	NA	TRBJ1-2	TGTGCCAGCAGCATAGGGTGGTATGGCTACACCTTC	CASSIGWYGYTF
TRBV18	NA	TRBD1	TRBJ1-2	TGTGCCAGCTCACAGGGGGACAGTACTTACCCCTATGGCTACACCTTC	CASSQGDSTYPYGYTF
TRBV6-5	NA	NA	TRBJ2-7	TGTGCCAGCAGGGGGCCAGCTAACTACGAGCAGTACTTC	CASRGPANYEQYF
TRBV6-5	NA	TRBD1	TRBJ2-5	TGTGCCAGCTCAGCATCCGGGACAGAAGAGACCCAGTACTTC	CASSASGTEETQYF
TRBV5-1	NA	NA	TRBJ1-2	TGCGCCAGCAGCTCCGATGGGTTTCGGCCAGAGCTTTATGGCTACACCTTC	CASSSDGFRPELYGYTF
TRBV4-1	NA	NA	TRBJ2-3	TGCGCCAGCAGCCCGGGAGTAGATACGCAGTATTTT	CASSPGVDTQYF
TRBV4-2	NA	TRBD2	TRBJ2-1	TGTGCCAGCAGCCGGAATGTAGCGGGAGAAGGAAATGAGCAGTTCTTC	CASSRNVAGEGNEQFF
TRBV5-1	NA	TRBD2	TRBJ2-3	TGCGCCAGCAGCTACGGACTAGCGGGGAGCCTGAGAGATACGCAGTATTTT	CASSYGLAGSLRDTQYF
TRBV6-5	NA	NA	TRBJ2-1	TGTGCCAGCACCCCGCGGGGATCCCATGAGCAGTTCTTC	CASTPRGSHEQFF
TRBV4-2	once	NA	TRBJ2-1	TGTGCCAGCAGCCAAGAAGGAGGGTATGAGCAGTTCTTC	CASSQEGGYEQFF
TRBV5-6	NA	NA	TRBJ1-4	TGTGCCAGCAGCTCCAGGGACCCTCTGGGCGAAAAACTGTTTTTT	CASSSRDPLGEKLFF
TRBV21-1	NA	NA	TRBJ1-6	TGTGCCAGCAGTTCACCCCTCCACTTT	CASSSPLHF
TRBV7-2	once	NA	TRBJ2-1	TGTGCCAGCAGTGGGGGGGCCAGCAATGAGCAGTTCTTC	CASSGGASNEQFF
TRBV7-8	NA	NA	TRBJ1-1	TGTGCCAGCAGCTTGGCGAGGTTTTGGGAGATCACTGAAGCTTTCTTT	CASSLARFWEITEAFF
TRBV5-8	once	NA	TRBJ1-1	TGTGCCAGCAGCTTGGAGGGGCGCGGGAAAGCTTTCTTT	CASSLEGRGKAFF
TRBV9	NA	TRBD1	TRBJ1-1	TGTGCCAGCAGCCCCCCTCCCGGGACAGGGCACACTGAAGCTTTCTTT	CASSPPPGTGHTEAFF
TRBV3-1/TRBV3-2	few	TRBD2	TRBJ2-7	TGTGCCAGCAGCCGAGATGGGACTAGCAGCTACGAGCAGTACTTC	CASSRDGTSSYEQYF
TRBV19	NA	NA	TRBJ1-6	TGTGCCAGTAGGGGTTTCGGGGGAAGTAATTCACCCCTCCACTTT	CASRGFGGSNSPLHF
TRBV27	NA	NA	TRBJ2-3	TGTGCCAGCAGTCCTACGACAGATACGCAGTATTTT	CASSPTTDTQYF
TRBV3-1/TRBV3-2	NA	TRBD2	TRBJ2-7	TGTGCCAGCAGCCAGAATAGAGCGGGAGGATGGAACGAGCAGTACTTC	CASSQNRAGGWNEQYF
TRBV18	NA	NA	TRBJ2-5	TGTGCCAGCTCACGGACACCCTGGGGAGAGACCCAGTACTTC	CASSRTPWGETQYF
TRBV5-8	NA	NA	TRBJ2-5	TGTGCCAACCCGCCCCAAGAGACCCAGTACTTC	CANPPQETQYF
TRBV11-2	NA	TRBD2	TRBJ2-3	TGTGCCAGCAGCTCACGGGGGGGCACAGATACGCAGTATTTT	CASSSRGGTDTQYF
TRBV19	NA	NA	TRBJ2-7	TGTGCCAGTAGTTCGCGGACACCTAGTTCCTACGAGCAGTACTTC	CASSSRTPSSYEQYF
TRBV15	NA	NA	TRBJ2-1	TGTGCCACCTGGGGCAGCTCCTACAATGAGCAGTTCTTC	CATWGSSYNEQFF
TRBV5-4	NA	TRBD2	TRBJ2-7	TGTGCCAGCAGCTACGGGACTAGCGTAAGCTACGAGCAGTACTTC	CASSYGTSVSYEQYF
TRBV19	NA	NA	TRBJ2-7	TGTGCCAGTAGTATAGAGAGAGGGAACGAGCAGTACTTC	CASSIERGNEQYF
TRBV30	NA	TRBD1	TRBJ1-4	TGTGCCTGGACCCGGGACAGGGCTGAAAAACTGTTTTTT	CAWTRDRAEKLFF
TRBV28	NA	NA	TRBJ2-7	TGTGCCAGCAGTCAAACAGGCTACGAGCAGTACTTC	CASSQTGYEQYF
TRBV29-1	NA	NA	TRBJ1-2	TGCAGCGCCACCCAGGGGAACTATGGCTACACCTTC	CSATQGNYGYTF
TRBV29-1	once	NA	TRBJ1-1	TGCAGCGCTAAGGTTTCGGGGAACAATGAAGCTTTCTTT	CSAKVSGNNEAFF
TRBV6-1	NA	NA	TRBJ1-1	TGTGCCAGCAGTGATTTAGGGGGAAGGGGAATGAACACTGAAGCTTTCTTT	CASSDLGGRGMNTEAFF
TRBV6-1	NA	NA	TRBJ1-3	TGTGCCAGCAGTGAATCGGGGCTTCTGGGGTCGGGAAACACCATATATTTT	CASSESGLLGSGNTIYF
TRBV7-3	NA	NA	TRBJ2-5	TGTGCCAGTTCGAGGGGCCAGGGACAAGAGACCCAGTACTTC	CASSRGQGQETQYF
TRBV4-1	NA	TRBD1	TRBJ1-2	TGCGCCAGCAGCCCTTACCAACAGGGGAACTATGGCTACACCTTC	CASSPYQQGNYGYTF
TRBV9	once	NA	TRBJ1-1	TGTGCCAGCAGCCCCCCAGGGACTGAAGCTTTCTTT	CASSPPGTEAFF
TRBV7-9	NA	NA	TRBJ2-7	TGTGCCAGCAGCTTAAGTTCCGTCTCCTACGAGCAGTACTTC	CASSLSSVSYEQYF
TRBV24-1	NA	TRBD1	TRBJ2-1	TGTGCCACCAGTGATCCCGGGACAGACTTCTACAATGAGCAGTTCTTC	CATSDPGTDFYNEQFF
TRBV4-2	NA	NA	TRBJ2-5	TGTGCCAGCAGCCAAGATGGCGGACTCATGGAGACCCAGTACTTC	CASSQDGGLMETQYF
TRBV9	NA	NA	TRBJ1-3	TGTGCCAGCAGCCCAAACATTTACTCTGGAAACACCATATATTTT	CASSPNIYSGNTIYF
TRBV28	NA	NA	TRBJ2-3	TGTGCCAGCAGTCCTCGAACAGGGGGGGCGGATACGCAGTATTTT	CASSPRTGGADTQYF
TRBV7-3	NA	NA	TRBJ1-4	TGTGCCAGCAGCCCACAGGGCTCAGCAAATGAAAAACTGTTTTTT	CASSPQGSANEKLFF
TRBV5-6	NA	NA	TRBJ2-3	TGTGCCAGCAGCTTGCTGTCTGGTGGCACAGATACGCAGTATTTT	CASSLLSGGTDTQYF
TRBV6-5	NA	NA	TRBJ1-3	TGTGCCAGCAGGCATCAAGAGAACTCTGGAAACACCATATATTTT	CASRHQENSGNTIYF
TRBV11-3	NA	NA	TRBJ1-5	TGTGCCAGCAGCTTATTTCAATCTCAGCCCCAGCATTTT	CASSLFQSQPQHF
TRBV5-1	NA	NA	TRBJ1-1	TGCGCCAGCAGCTCAACAGGGTTGGGAACTGAAGCTTTCTTT	CASSSTGLGTEAFF
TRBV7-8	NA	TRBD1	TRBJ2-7	TGTGCCAGCAGCTTAAGGGACAGGGCGAACGAGCAGTACTTC	CASSLRDRANEQYF
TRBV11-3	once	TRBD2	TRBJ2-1	TGTGCCAGCAGCTCCCCAGGTAGCGGGAGCTCCTACAATGAGCAGTTCTTC	CASSSPGSGSSYNEQFF
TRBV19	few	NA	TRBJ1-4	TGTGCCAGTAGTATTGGTTGGCGAGAGAATGGGTATGAAAAACTGTTTTTT	CASSIGWRENGYEKLFF
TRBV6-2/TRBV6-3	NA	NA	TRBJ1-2	TGTGCCAGCAGTCTCCAACTTAGGACGGGGACGGGCTACACCTTC	CASSLQLRTGTGYTF
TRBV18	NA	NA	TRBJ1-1	TGTGCCAGCTCACCACCCGGTCGTCTGAACACTGAAGCTTTCTTT	CASSPPGRLNTEAFF